This TCR beta chain was recovered during a study of read filtering for tumor transcriptome and immune sequencing. This library used approximately 0.4 ug RNA and molecular barcoded adaptors spanning alpha/delta and beta/gamma chains. One entry per CDR3 protein, called by TCRdb with MiXCR from the reads. The sample has about 90,000 distinct CDR3 sequences, over 9% seen once. With 2 bases clipped from V and 6 bases from J, the junction kept 9 bases outside the gene matches. The CDR3 loop spans 16 amino acids. Germline V gene lookup returns CDR1 LGHNT and CDR2 FRNRAP. This clonotype was detected many times.

The sequence derives from a donor at least 40 years old with multiple myeloma. The V call is TRBV12-5, the J call TRBJ2-2; 7 bases fit TRBD2. The sequenced sample was a population of CD138-negative cells sorted from bone marrow. This CDR3 reads CASGLIWRESSGELFF. The CDR3, as DNA: TGTGCTAGTGGTTTGATATGGCGGGAGAGCTCCGGGGAGCTGTTTTTT. The entire variable domain, with the rest obtained from reference TRBV12-5 and TRBJ2-2, is as follows: DARVTQTPRHKVTEMGQEVTMRCQPILGHNTVFWYRQTMMQGLELLAYFRNRAPLDDSGMPKDRFSAEMPDATLATLKIQPSEPRDSAVYFCASGLIWRESSGELFFGEGSRLTVL.